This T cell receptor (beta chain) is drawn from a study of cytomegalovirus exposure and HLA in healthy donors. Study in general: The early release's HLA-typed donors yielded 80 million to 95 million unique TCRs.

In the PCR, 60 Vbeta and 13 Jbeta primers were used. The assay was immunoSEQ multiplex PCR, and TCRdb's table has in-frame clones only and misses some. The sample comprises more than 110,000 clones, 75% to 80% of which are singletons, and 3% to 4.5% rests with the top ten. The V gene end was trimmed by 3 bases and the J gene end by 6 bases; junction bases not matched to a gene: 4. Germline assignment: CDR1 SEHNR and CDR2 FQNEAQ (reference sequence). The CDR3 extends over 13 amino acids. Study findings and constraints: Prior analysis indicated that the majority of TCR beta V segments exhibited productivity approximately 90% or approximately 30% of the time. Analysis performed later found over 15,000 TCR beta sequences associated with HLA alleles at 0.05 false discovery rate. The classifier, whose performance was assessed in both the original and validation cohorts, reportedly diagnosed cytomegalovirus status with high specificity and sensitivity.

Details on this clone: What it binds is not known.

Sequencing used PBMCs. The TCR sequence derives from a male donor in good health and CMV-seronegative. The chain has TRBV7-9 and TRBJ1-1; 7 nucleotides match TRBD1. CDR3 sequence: CASSFTQGAEAFF. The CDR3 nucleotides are TGTGCCAGCAGCTTTACTCAGGGGGCTGAAGCTTTCTTT.